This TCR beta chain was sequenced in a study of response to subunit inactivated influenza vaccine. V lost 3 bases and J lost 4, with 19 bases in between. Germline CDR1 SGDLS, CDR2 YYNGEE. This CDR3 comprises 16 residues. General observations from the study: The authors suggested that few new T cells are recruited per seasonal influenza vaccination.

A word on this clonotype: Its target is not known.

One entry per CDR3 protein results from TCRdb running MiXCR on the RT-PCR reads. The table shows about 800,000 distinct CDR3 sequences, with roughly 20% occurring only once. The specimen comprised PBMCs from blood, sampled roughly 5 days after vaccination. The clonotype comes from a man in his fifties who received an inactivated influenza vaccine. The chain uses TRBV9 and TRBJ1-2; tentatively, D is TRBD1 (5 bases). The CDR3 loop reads CASSGWVVGQGYGYTF. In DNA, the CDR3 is TGTGCCAGCAGCGGTTGGGTCGTGGGGCAGGGCTATGGCTACACCTTC.